This T cell receptor beta chain derives from a study of cytomegalovirus exposure and HLA in healthy donors. With 60 Vbeta and 13 Jbeta primers, the PCR was carried out. Here immunoSEQ multiplex PCR was the method, and the copy in TCRdb shows in-frame clones only, minus some. The table includes some 130,000 clones, about 68% detected once. Material for sequencing was PBMCs. This TCR came from a human donor in good health.

The CDR3 coding sequence is TGTGCCAGCAGCTTGGCCTACGGGGGGCGAGGTAAAGCTTTCTTT. It codes for CASSLAYGGRGKAFF. V is TRBV5-6 and J is TRBJ1-1, with D possibly being TRBD1 (6 bases). The CDR3 extends over 15 amino acids. Germline V lookup: CDR1 SGHDT, CDR2 YYEEEE. The ends were cut back, 0 bases at V and 9 bases at J, with 18 bases in the middle.